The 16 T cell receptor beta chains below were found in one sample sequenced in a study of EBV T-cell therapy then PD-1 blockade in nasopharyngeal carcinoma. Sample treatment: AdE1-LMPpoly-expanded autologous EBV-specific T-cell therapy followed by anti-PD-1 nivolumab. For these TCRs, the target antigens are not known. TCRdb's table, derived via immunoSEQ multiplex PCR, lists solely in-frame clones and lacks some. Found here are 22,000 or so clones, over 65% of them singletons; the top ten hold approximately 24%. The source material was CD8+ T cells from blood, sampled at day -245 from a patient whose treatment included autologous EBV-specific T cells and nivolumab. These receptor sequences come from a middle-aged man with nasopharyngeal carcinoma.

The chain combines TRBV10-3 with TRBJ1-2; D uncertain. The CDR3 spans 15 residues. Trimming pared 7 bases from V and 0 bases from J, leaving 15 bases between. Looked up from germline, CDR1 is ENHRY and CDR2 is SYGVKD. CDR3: CAITSRGPTNYGYTF. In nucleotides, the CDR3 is TGTGCCATCACCTCCCGTGGACCAACTAACTATGGCTACACCTTC.

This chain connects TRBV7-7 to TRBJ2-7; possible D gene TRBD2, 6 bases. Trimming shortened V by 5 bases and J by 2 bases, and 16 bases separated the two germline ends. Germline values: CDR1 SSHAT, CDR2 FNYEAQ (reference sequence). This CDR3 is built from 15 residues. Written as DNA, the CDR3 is TGTGCCAGCAGCCAGGCACCAGGGACTGCCTACGAGCAGTACTTC. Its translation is CASSQAPGTAYEQYF. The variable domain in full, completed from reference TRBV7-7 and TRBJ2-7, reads GAGVSQSPRYKVTKRGQDVTLRCDPISSHATLYWYQQALGQGPEFLTYFNYEAQPDKSGLPSDRFSAERPEGSISTLTIQRTEQRDSAMYRCASSQAPGTAYEQYFGPGTRLTVT.

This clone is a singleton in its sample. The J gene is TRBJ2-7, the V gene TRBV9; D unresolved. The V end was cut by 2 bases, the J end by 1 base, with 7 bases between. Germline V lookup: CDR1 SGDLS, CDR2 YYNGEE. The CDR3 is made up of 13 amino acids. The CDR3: CASSVGESYEQYF. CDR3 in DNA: TGTGCCAGCAGCGTGGGTGAATCCTACGAGCAGTACTTC.

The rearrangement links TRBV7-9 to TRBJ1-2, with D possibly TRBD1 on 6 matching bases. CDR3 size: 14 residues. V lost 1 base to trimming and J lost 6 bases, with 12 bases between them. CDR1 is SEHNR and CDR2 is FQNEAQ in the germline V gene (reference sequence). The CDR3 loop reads CASSLDRVNNGYTF. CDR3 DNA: TGTGCCAGCAGCTTAGACAGGGTCAATAATGGCTACACCTTC.

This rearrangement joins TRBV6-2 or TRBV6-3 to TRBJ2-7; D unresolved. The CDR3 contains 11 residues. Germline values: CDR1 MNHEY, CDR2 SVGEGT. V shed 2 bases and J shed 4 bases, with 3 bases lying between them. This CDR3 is CASSYAYEQYF. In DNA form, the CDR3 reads TGTGCCAGCAGTTACGCTTACGAGCAGTACTTC.

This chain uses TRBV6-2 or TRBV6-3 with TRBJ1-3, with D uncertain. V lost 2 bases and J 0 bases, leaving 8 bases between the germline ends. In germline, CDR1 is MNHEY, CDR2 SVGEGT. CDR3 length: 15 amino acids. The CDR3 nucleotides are TGTGCCAGCAGTTACCTCGACAACTCTGGAAACACCATATATTTT. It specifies CASSYLDNSGNTIYF.

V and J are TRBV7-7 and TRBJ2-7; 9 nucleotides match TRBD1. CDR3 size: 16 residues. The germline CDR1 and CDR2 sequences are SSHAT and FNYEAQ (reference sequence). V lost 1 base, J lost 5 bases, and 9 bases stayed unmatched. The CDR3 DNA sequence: TGTGCCAGCAGCTTAGATGACAGGGGGTCTTTGGACGAGCAGTACTTC. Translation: CASSLDDRGSLDEQYF.

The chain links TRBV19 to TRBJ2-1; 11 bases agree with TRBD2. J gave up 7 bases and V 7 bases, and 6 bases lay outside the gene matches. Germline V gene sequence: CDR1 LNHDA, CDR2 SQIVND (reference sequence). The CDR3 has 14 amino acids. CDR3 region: CASKTSGDVNEQFF. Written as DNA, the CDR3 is TGTGCCAGTAAGACTAGCGGGGATGTTAATGAGCAGTTCTTC.

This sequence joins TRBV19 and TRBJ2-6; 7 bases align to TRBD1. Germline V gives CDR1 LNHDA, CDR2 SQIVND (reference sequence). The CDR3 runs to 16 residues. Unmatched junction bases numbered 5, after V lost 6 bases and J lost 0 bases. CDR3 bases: TGTGCCAGTAGCGACAGGGCTTTCTCTGGGGCCAACGTCCTGACTTTC. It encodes CASSDRAFSGANVLTF.

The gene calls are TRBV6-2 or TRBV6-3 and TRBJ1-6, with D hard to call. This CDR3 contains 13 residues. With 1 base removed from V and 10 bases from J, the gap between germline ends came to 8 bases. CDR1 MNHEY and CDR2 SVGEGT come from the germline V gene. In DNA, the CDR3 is TGTGCCAGCAGTTACTGGAAGCAGTCACCCCTCCACTTT. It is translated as CASSYWKQSPLHF.

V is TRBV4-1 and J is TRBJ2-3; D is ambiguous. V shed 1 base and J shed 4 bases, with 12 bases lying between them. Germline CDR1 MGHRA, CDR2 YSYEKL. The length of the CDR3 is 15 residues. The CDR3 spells CASSQVVGVPDTQYF. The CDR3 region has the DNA TGCGCCAGCAGCCAAGTTGTTGGGGTACCAGATACGCAGTATTTT.

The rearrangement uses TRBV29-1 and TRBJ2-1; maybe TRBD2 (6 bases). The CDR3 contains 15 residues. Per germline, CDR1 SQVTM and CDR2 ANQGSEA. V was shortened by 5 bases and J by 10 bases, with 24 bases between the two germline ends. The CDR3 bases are TGCAGCGTTCCTAGGAGCGGGTGGGTTTCGAAGGAGCAGTTCTTC. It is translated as CSVPRSGWVSKEQFF.

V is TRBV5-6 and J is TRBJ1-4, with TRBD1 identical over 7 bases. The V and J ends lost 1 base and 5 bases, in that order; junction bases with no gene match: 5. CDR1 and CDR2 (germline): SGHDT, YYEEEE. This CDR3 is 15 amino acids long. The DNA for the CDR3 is TGTGCCAGCAGCTTGAAGGGGGCCGTAAATGAAAAACTGTTTTTT. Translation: CASSLKGAVNEKLFF.

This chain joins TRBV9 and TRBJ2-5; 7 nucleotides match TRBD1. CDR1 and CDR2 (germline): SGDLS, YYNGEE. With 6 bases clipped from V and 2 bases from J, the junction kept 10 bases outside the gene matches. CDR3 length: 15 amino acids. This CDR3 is CASTSYGRGQETQYF. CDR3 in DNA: TGTGCCAGCACCTCCTACGGCAGGGGGCAAGAGACCCAGTACTTC.

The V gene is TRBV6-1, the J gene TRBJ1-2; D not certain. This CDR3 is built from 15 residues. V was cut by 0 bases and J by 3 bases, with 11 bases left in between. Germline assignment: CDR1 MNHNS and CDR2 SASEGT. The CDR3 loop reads CASSEARGRDYGYTF. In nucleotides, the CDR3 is TGTGCCAGCAGTGAAGCGAGAGGGAGGGACTATGGCTACACCTTC.

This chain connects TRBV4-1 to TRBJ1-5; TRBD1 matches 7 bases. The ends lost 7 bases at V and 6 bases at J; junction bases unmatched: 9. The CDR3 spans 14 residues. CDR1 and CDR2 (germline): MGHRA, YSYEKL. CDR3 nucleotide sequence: TGCGCCAGCACCAAGACAGGGCGGGCTCAGCCCCAGCATTTT. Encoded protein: CASTKTGRAQPQHF.